Listed here are 23 T cell receptor beta chains from one sample, sequenced in a study of cytomegalovirus exposure and HLA in healthy donors. Primers: 60 Vbeta forward and 13 Jbeta reverse. Clones were sequenced by immunoSEQ multiplex PCR, and TCRdb holds only the in-frame ones, with some missing. The sample holds approximately 140,000 clones, roughly 82% seen once. Sequenced input: PBMCs. The receptors shown here come from a boy aged 10-17 years in good health and CMV-seronegative.

This rearrangement joins TRBV25-1 to TRBJ1-5; D is ambiguous. Trimming shortened V by 3 bases and J by 7 bases, and 16 bases separated the two germline ends. The CDR3 loop spans 15 amino acids. Germline V gene lookup returns CDR1 MGHDK and CDR2 SYGVNS. The CDR3 coding sequence is TGTGCCAGCAGTGATAGTCACACGGGGAAGCAGCCCCAGCATTTT. This gives the protein CASSDSHTGKQPQHF.

The rearrangement links TRBV27 to TRBJ2-3; 8 positions match TRBD2. This CDR3 comprises 15 residues. Germline CDR1 is MNHEY and CDR2 is SMNVEV (reference sequence). After removal of 3 bases from V and 6 bases from J, the junction contained 8 bases not matched to a gene. Here the CDR3 DNA reads TGTGCCAGCAGTTTGACCGGGAGGGCCCCGGATACGCAGTATTTT. Translation: CASSLTGRAPDTQYF.

The J gene is TRBJ2-4, the V gene TRBV25-1; no firm D call. This CDR3 is built from 14 residues. The V end lost 3 bases, the J end lost 0 bases, and 6 bases lay between the germline ends. Germline lookup yields CDR1 MGHDK and CDR2 SYGVNS. CDR3 sequence (DNA): TGTGCCAGCAGTGAGTCAATAGCCAAAAACATTCAGTACTTC. It translates to CASSESIAKNIQYF.

CDR3 sequence reads: CAWRDGGGPHQPQHF. The CDR3 coding sequence is TGTGCCTGGAGAGACGGAGGTGGCCCCCATCAGCCCCAGCATTTT. The chain employs TRBV30 and TRBJ1-5; D gene ambiguous. The germline V gene encodes CDR1 GTSNPN and CDR2 SVGIG (reference sequence). The CDR3 is 15 amino acids. V was clipped by 3 bases and J by 5 bases, with 17 bases between them.

The table lists this clone with a few counts. This rearrangement joins TRBV27 to TRBJ2-1; 9 nucleotides match TRBD2. With 5 bases clipped from V and 8 bases from J, the junction kept 10 bases outside the gene matches. Germline assignment: CDR1 MNHEY and CDR2 SMNVEV (reference sequence). The CDR3 runs 15 residues. CDR3: CASSHLAGSTDEQFF. The CDR3 bases are TGTGCCAGCAGTCATCTAGCGGGATCGACGGATGAGCAGTTCTTC.

V and J are TRBV4-1 and TRBJ2-2, with D uncertain. Deletions cut 3 bases from V and 6 bases from J, with 17 bases between. Germline-derived CDR1 and CDR2 are MGHRA and YSYEKL. CDR3 length: 16 residues. In DNA form, the CDR3 reads TGCGCCAGCAGCCAGCGAACCCACCTAGTTTCCGGGGAGCTGTTTTTT. Its protein is CASSQRTHLVSGELFF.

The chain carries TRBV7-9 and TRBJ1-1; no firm D call. The V gene lost 11 bases and the J gene lost 1 base, with 11 bases spanning the gap. The CDR3 consists of 12 residues. Germline V gene data show CDR1 as SEHNR and CDR2 as FQNEAQ (reference sequence). The CDR3 bases are TGTGCCGCTTCAGGCGCGAACACTGAAGCTTTCTTT. This sequence encodes CAASGANTEAFF.

The rearrangement uses TRBV7-2 and TRBJ2-7; possibly TRBD1 for D (5 bases). V was pared by 0 bases and J by 0 bases, with 12 bases between. Germline CDR1 reads SGHTA; CDR2 reads FQGNSA. CDR3 size: 16 residues. CDR3 sequence (DNA): TGTGCCAGCAGCTTAGCTGGGGCTGGCCGCTCCTACGAGCAGTACTTC. Its protein is CASSLAGAGRSYEQYF. Supplemented by reference TRBV7-2 and TRBJ2-7, the full variable domain reads GAGVSQSPSNKVTEKGKDVELRCDPISGHTALYWYRQSLGQGLEFLIYFQGNSAPDKSGLPSDRFSAERTGGSVSTLTIQRTQQEDSAVYLCASSLAGAGRSYEQYFGPGTRLTVT.

This clone was recorded a few times. The V call is TRBV19, the J call TRBJ1-2, with TRBD1 as a possible D gene (5 bases). Germline CDR1 reads LNHDA; CDR2 reads SQIVND (reference sequence). The CDR3 length is 18 residues. The V and J ends lost 1 base and 0 bases respectively, with 18 bases between them. The CDR3: CASSIGGLYPASNYGYTF. DNA for the CDR3: TGTGCCAGTAGTATAGGGGGACTGTATCCCGCCTCTAACTATGGCTACACCTTC.

This clone showed up just a few times. The chain combines TRBV9 with TRBJ2-5, with a possible D match to TRBD1 (5 bases). The DNA end lines up better with TRBJ2-7; the J call may be wrong. This CDR3 spans 15 amino acids. Germline CDR1 and CDR2: SGDLS and YYNGEE. CDR3 bases: TGTGCCAGCAGCGTAGATGAGACAGACCCCTACGAGCAGTACTTC. Translated: CASSVDETDPYEQYF.

The rearrangement uses TRBV27 and TRBJ2-7; D unresolved. The CDR3 consists of 12 residues. V dropped 8 bases and J dropped 5 bases, with 13 bases sitting between them. Germline CDR1 is MNHEY and CDR2 is SMNVEV (reference sequence). CDR3 DNA sequence: TGTGCCAGCGGAAAACAGAGCAACGAGCAGTACTTC. It specifies CASGKQSNEQYF.

V and J are TRBV7-2 and TRBJ2-2; 9 bases match TRBD1. Trimming removed 2 bases from V and 3 bases from J; junction bases left unmatched: 7. CDR3 length: 17 residues. Germline-derived CDR1 and CDR2 are SGHTA and FQGNSA. The CDR3: CASSLLNRDRDTGELFF. The CDR3 region has the DNA TGTGCCAGCAGCTTACTTAATCGGGACAGGGACACCGGGGAGCTGTTTTTT.

The chain couples TRBV11-3 to TRBJ2-3, with 9 bases matching TRBD2. CDR1 SGHNT and CDR2 YENEEA come from the germline V gene. After removal of 4 bases from V and 5 bases from J, the junction contained 4 bases not matched to a gene. CDR3 length: 14 amino acids. In DNA, the CDR3 is TGTGCCAGCAGCTCGGGACTAGCCAGAGATACGCAGTATTTT. Protein sequence: CASSSGLARDTQYF.

This chain links TRBV4-1 with TRBJ2-3, with TRBD2 identical over 10 bases. CDR3 length: 17 residues. Germline CDR1 is MGHRA and CDR2 is YSYEKL. The V and J ends lost 0 bases and 5 bases, in that order; junction bases with no gene match: 8. The CDR3 loop reads CASSQDPLAGDGDTQYF. CDR3 DNA sequence: TGCGCCAGCAGCCAAGATCCTCTAGCGGGAGACGGAGATACGCAGTATTTT.

The V call is TRBV19, the J call TRBJ2-7, with 9 bases lining up with TRBD1. V shed 2 bases and J 0 bases; nucleotides not matched to a gene: 8. CDR1 and CDR2 (germline): LNHDA, SQIVND (reference sequence). CDR3 length equals 17 residues. CDR3 DNA sequence: TGTGCCAGTAGTATAAAGACAGGGGGGGCAAGCTCCTACGAGCAGTACTTC. Translated, it gives CASSIKTGGASSYEQYF.

V gene TRBV7-2 combines with J gene TRBJ2-1; D perhaps matches TRBD2 (5 bases). The CDR3 runs 15 residues. Germline CDR1 reads SGHTA; CDR2 reads FQGNSA. Trimming removed 4 bases from V and 5 bases from J, with 15 bases in between. The CDR3 nucleotides read TGTGCCAGCAGCTCCGAGAGCCTAGCCAACAATGAGCAGTTCTTC. This sequence encodes CASSSESLANNEQFF.

The chain carries TRBV19 and TRBJ1-4; tentative D call: TRBD1 (5 bases). The V end was cut by 6 bases, the J end by 14 bases, with 22 bases between. Germline CDR1 and CDR2: LNHDA and SQIVND (reference sequence). This CDR3 contains 14 residues. CDR3 sequence reads: CASSPQAGKGSLFF. For the CDR3, the DNA is TGTGCCAGTAGCCCCCAGGCGGGGAAGGGGAGCCTGTTTTTT.

J is TRBJ1-4 and V is TRBV29-1, with 11 nucleotides matching TRBD1. The V segment lost 7 bases and the J segment 8 bases; nucleotides outside the gene matches: 6. CDR1 and CDR2 (germline): SQVTM, ANQGSEA. The CDR3 contains 13 residues. CDR3 nucleotides: TGCAGCGGGCTGGACAGGGGGCTAGAAAAACTGTTTTTT. It codes for CSGLDRGLEKLFF.

The chain has TRBV9 and TRBJ2-7, with 11 positions matching TRBD2. This CDR3 is built from 15 residues. The V gene's germline CDR1 is SGDLS and CDR2 YYNGEE. Trimming removed 3 bases from V and 3 bases from J; junction bases left unmatched: 5. CDR3 nucleotides: TGTGCCAGCAGCGCGCAGGGACTAGCGGACTACGAGCAGTACTTC. As protein: CASSAQGLADYEQYF.

V gene TRBV7-8 combines with J gene TRBJ1-1; no clear D. V was pared by 6 bases and J by 2 bases, with 16 bases between. CDR1 is SGHVS and CDR2 is FQNEAQ in the germline V gene. The CDR3 is made up of 15 amino acids. The CDR3 spells CASRYPGPPNTEAFF. The CDR3, as DNA: TGTGCCAGCAGGTATCCGGGTCCTCCTAACACTGAAGCTTTCTTT.

The chain couples TRBV7-3 to TRBJ2-2, with 8 nucleotides matching TRBD2. Trimming took 5 bases from V and 0 from J; bases not matched to a gene: 2. This CDR3 comprises 15 residues. The V gene's germline CDR1 is SGHTA and CDR2 FQGTGA. The DNA for the CDR3 is TGTGCCAGCAGCCCGGGACTAGCGAACACCGGGGAGCTGTTTTTT. Amino acid sequence: CASSPGLANTGELFF.

This clone was detected only once. The chain employs TRBV6-5 and TRBJ2-5; the D gene is possibly TRBD1 (6 bases). This CDR3 is built from 12 residues. From germline, CDR1 is MNHEY and CDR2 SVGAGI. V lost 2 bases and J lost 5, with 6 bases in between. CDR3 nucleotides: TGTGCCAGCAGTTACAGGGGGGAGACCCAGTACTTC. Its translation: CASSYRGETQYF.

J is TRBJ2-5 and V is TRBV25-1, with unresolved D. The V gene lost 2 bases and the J gene lost 1 base, with 8 bases spanning the gap. CDR1 and CDR2 (germline): MGHDK, SYGVNS. The CDR3 has 14 residues. Written as DNA, the CDR3 is TGTGCCAGCAGTGAAATTGGGCCCCAAGAGACCCAGTACTTC. It yields the protein CASSEIGPQETQYF.